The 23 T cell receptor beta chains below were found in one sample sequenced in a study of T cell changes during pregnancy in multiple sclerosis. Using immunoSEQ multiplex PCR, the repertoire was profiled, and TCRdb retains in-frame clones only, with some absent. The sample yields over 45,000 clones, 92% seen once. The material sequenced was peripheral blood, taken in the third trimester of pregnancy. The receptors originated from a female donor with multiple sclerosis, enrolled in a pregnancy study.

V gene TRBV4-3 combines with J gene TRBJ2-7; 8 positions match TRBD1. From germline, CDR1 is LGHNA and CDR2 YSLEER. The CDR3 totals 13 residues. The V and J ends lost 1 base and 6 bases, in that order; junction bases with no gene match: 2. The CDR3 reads CASSQVRGREQYF. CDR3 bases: TGCGCCAGCAGCCAAGTCAGGGGGCGCGAGCAGTACTTC.

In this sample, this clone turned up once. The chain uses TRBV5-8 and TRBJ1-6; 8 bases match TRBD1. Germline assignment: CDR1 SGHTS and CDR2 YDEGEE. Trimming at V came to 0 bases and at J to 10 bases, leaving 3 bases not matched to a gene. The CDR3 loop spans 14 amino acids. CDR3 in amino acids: CASSLVQGVSPLHF. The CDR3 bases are TGTGCCAGCAGCTTGGTACAGGGGGTATCACCCCTCCACTTT.

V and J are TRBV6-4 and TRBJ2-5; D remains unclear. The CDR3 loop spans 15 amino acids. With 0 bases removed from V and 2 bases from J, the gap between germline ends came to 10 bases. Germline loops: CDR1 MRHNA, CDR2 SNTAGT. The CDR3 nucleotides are TGTGCCAGCAGTGACTCTAGCCGCATTCAAGAGACCCAGTACTTC. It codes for CASSDSSRIQETQYF.

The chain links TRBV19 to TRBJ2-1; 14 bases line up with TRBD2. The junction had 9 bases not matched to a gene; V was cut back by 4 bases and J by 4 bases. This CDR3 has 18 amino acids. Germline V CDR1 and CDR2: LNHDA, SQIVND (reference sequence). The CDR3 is CASSRGLAGEGGYNEQFF. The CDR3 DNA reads TGTGCCAGTAGTAGGGGACTAGCGGGAGAGGGGGGATACAATGAGCAGTTCTTC. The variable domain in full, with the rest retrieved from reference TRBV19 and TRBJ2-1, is DGGITQSPKYLFRKEGQNVTLSCEQNLNHDAMYWYRQDPGQGLRLIYYSQIVNDFQKGDIAEGYSVSREKKESFPLTVTSAQKNPTAFYLCASSRGLAGEGGYNEQFFGPGTRLTVL.

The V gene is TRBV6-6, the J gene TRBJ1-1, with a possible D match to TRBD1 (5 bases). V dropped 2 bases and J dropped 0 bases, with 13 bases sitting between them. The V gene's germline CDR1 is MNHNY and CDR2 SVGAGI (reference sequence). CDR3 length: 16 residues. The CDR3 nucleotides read TGTGCCAGCAGTTACGGGGGGAGTTGGTTGAACACTGAAGCTTTCTTT. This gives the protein CASSYGGSWLNTEAFF.

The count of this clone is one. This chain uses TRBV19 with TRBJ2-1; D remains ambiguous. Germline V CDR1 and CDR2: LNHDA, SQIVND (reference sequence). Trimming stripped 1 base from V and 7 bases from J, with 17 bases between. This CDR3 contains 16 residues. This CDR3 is CASSIVERFPLNEQFF. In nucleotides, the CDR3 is TGTGCCAGTAGTATAGTGGAGAGGTTCCCATTGAATGAGCAGTTCTTC.

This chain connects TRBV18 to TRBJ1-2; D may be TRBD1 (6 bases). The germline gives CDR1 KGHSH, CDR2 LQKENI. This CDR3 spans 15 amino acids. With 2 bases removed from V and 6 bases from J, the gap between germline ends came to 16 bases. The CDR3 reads CASSPGGRAEDGYTF. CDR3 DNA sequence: TGTGCCAGCTCACCAGGGGGCAGGGCGGAGGATGGCTACACCTTC.

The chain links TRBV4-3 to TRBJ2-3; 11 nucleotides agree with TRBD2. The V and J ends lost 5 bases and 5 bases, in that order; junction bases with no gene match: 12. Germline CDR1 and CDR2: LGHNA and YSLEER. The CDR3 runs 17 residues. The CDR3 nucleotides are TGCGCCAGCAGCACTGCGGCCACTAGCGGGAGTTTAGATACGCAGTATTTT. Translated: CASSTAATSGSLDTQYF.

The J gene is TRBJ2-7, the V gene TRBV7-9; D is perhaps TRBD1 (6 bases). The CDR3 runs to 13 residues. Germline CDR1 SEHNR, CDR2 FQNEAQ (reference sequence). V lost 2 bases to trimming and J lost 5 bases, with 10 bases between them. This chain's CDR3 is CASSLTGPNEQYF. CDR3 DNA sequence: TGTGCCAGCAGCTTAACAGGGCCGAACGAGCAGTACTTC.

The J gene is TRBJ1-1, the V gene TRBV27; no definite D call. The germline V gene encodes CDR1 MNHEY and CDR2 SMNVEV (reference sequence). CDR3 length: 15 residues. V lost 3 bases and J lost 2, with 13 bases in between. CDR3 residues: CASSFAGLANTEAFF. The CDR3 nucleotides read TGTGCCAGCAGTTTCGCGGGTCTTGCTAACACTGAAGCTTTCTTT.

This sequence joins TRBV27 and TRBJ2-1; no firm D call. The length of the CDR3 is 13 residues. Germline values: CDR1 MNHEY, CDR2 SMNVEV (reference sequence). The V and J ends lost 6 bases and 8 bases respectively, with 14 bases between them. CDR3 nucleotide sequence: TGTGCCAGCAGCCTGGTATCGGTGCATGAGCAGTTCTTC. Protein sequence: CASSLVSVHEQFF.

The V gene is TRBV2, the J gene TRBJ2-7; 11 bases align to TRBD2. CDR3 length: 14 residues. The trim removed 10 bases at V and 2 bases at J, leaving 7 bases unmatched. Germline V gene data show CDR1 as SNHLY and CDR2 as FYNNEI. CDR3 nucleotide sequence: TGTGCCACCGATAGCGGGAGGGCCGCCTACGAGCAGTACTTC. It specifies CATDSGRAAYEQYF.

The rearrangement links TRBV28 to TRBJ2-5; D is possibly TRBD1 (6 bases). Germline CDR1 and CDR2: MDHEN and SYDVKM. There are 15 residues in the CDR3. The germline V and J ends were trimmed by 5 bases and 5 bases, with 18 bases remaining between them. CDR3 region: CASSPGVVVGETQYF. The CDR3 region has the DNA TGTGCCAGCAGTCCAGGGGTGGTTGTGGGGGAGACCCAGTACTTC.

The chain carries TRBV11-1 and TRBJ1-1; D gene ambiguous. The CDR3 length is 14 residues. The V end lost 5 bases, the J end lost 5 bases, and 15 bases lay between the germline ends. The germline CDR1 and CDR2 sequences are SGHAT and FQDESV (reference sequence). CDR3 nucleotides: TGTGCCAGCAGCCACGGCGGGCCGGTAACTGAAGCTTTCTTT. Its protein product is CASSHGGPVTEAFF.

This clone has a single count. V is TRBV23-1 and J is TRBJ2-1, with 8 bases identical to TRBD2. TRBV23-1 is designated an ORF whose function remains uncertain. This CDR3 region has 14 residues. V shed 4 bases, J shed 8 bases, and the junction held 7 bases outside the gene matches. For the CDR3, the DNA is TGCGCCAGCAGTCCCCGGACTAGCTGCTATGAGCAGTTCTTC. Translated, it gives CASSPRTSCYEQFF.

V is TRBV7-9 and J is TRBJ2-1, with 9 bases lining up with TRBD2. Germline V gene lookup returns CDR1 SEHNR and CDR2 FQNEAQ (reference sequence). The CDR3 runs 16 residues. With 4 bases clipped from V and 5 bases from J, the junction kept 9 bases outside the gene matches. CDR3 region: CASSSRGGAGNNEQFF. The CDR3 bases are TGTGCCAGCAGCTCGCGGGGGGGAGCGGGAAACAATGAGCAGTTCTTC.

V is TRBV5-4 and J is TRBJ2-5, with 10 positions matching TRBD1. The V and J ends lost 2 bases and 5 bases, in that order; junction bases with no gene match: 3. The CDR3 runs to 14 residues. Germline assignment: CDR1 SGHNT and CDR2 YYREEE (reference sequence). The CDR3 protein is CASSLRQGAETQYF. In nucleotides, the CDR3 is TGTGCCAGCAGCTTACGACAGGGGGCGGAGACCCAGTACTTC. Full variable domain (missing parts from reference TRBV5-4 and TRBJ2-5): ETGVTQSPTHLIKTRGQQVTLRCSSQSGHNTVSWYQQALGQGPQFIFQYYREEENGRGNFPPRFSGLQFPNYSSELNVNALELDDSALYLCASSLRQGAETQYFGPGTRLLVL.

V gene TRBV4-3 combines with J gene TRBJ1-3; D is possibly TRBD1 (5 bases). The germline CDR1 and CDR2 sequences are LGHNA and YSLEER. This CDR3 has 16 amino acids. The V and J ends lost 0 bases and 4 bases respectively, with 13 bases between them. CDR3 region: CASSQDGGHSGNTIYF. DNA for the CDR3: TGCGCCAGCAGCCAAGACGGTGGACACTCAGGAAACACCATATATTTT.

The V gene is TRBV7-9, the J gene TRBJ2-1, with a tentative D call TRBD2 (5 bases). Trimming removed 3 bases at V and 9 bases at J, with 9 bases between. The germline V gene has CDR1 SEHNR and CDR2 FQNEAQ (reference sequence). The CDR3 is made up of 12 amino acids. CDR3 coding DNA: TGTGCCAGCAGCTTTTTTCGGGGTGAGCAGTTCTTC. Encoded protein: CASSFFRGEQFF. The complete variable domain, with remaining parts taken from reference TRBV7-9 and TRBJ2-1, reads DTGVSQNPRHKITKRGQNVTFRCDPISEHNRLYWYRQTLGQGPEFLTYFQNEAQLEKSRLLSDRFSAERPKGSFSTLEIQRTEQGDSAMYLCASSFFRGEQFFGPGTRLTVL.

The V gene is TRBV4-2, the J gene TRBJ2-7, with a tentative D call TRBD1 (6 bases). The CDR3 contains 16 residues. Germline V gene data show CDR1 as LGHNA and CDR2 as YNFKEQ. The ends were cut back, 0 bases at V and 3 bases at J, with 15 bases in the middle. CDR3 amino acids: CASSQESTGRGYEQYF. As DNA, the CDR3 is TGTGCCAGCAGCCAAGAATCAACGGGCAGGGGCTACGAGCAGTACTTC.

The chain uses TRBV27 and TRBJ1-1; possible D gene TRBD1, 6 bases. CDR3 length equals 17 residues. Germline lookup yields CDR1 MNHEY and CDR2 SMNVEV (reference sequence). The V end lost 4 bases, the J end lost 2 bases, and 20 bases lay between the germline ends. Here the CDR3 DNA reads TGTGCCAGCAGTTCTCGACCCCCCCGGGACATAAACACTGAAGCTTTCTTT. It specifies CASSSRPPRDINTEAFF.

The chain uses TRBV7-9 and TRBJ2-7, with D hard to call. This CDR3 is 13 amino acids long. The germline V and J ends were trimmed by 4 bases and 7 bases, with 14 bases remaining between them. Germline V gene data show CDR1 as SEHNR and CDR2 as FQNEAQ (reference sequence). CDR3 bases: TGTGCCAGCAGCTCTCAGGAACTTTGGGAGCAGTACTTC. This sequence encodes CASSSQELWEQYF.

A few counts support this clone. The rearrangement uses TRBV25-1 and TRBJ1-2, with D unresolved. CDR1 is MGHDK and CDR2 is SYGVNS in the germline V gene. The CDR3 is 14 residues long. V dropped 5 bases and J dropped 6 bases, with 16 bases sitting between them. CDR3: CASSPRGGVDGYTF. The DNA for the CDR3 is TGTGCCAGCAGTCCACGAGGAGGAGTTGATGGCTACACCTTC.